Following are 2 T cell receptor beta chains from one sample sequenced in a study of persistence of HIV-infected CD4 T cells. Nonspecific anti-CD3/anti-CD28 bead stimulation represents the broad CD4+ T cell repertoire. Sorting of responding CD4+ T cells relied on upregulated CD40 ligand together with CD69. These TCRs are of unknown antigen specificity. Sequencing used immunoSEQ version 4 in survey mode. Profiling relied on immunoSEQ multiplex PCR, and the TCRdb table lists in-frame clones only, not all of them. This sample yields under 50,000 clones, of which 75% to 90% are seen a single time; around 3.4% belongs to the top ten. The material sequenced was CD4+ T cells sorted from PBMCs after approximately 20-hour stimulation, taken from a patient who received antiretroviral therapy. Source of these receptors: an adult woman with HIV who was CMV-seropositive.

The rearrangement joins TRBV6-1 to TRBJ2-2; 7 bases match TRBD1. V shed 3 bases and J 4 bases; nucleotides not matched to a gene: 2. Germline V gene data show CDR1 as MNHNS and CDR2 as SASEGT. The CDR3 spans 14 residues. The CDR3 nucleotides read TGTGCCAGCAGTGACGACAGGGCCACCGGGGAGCTGTTTTTT. Its protein is CASSDDRATGELFF.

This CDR3 is CASSQKMSSGANVLTF. The CDR3 bases are TGCGCCAGCAGCCAGAAGATGAGCTCTGGGGCCAACGTCCTGACTTTC. The J gene is TRBJ2-6, the V gene TRBV5-1; D uncertain. V dropped 4 bases and J dropped 0 bases, with 11 bases sitting between them. CDR1 and CDR2 (germline): SGHRS, YFSETQ. The CDR3 is made up of 16 amino acids.